Following are 19 T cell receptor beta chains from one sample sequenced in a study of blood T cell repertoires in COVID-19. Using immunoSEQ multiplex PCR, the repertoire was profiled, and TCRdb retains in-frame clones only, with some absent. The sample holds more than 70,000 clones; approximately 90% are singletons and the top ten take less than 0.85%. The sequenced sample consisted of peripheral blood. Source of these receptors: a woman of 80 years or more with acute or convalescent COVID-19.

CDR3 coding DNA: TGTGCCAGCAGCCCAGGGTTTGAGACCCAGTACTTC. It is translated as CASSPGFETQYF. This sequence joins TRBV5-5 and TRBJ2-5; possibly TRBD1 for D (5 bases). Germline lookup yields CDR1 SGHKS and CDR2 YYEKEE (reference sequence). The V end lost 4 bases, the J end lost 5 bases, and 9 bases lay between the germline ends. This CDR3 has 12 residues.

The V gene is TRBV19, the J gene TRBJ2-1; 9 nucleotides line up with TRBD1. The CDR3 covers 15 residues. Germline CDR1 reads LNHDA; CDR2 reads SQIVND (reference sequence). The J segment lost 2 bases and the V segment lost 5 bases, leaving 4 bases of the junction unmatched. The CDR3 DNA sequence: TGTGCCAGTAGTTTGGACAGGGGAGCCTACAATGAGCAGTTCTTC. This sequence encodes CASSLDRGAYNEQFF.

This chain uses TRBV3-1 (or the pseudogene TRBV3-2) with TRBJ2-7, with 13 bases fitting TRBD2. Looked up from germline, CDR1 is LGHDT and CDR2 is YNNKEL (reference sequence). CDR3 length: 19 amino acids. Trimming at V came to 4 bases and at J to 3 bases, leaving 15 bases not matched to a gene. CDR3 coding DNA: TGTGCCAGCAGCCTTGGGGTGGGCACCGGGACTAGCGGGATCTACGAGCAGTACTTC. Its translation: CASSLGVGTGTSGIYEQYF.

The chain combines TRBV5-1 with TRBJ2-3; 12 positions agree with TRBD2. Germline CDR1 and CDR2: SGHRS and YFSETQ. The CDR3 is 15 residues long. J was trimmed by 3 bases and V by 4 bases; bases with no gene match: 3. CDR3 DNA: TGCGCCAGCAGCAAGGGACTAGCGGGTACAGATACGCAGTATTTT. Residues: CASSKGLAGTDTQYF.

The V call is TRBV15, the J call TRBJ2-3; D remains ambiguous. Germline assignment: CDR1 LNHNV and CDR2 YYDKDF (reference sequence). V was shortened by 6 bases and J by 1 base, with 11 bases between the two germline ends. CDR3 length: 14 amino acids. The CDR3 sequence: CATRSRWGTDTQYF. The CDR3 DNA reads as TGTGCCACCAGGTCCAGGTGGGGCACAGATACGCAGTATTTT.

This rearrangement joins TRBV6-4 to TRBJ2-2; D perhaps matches TRBD1 (5 bases). The CDR3 loop spans 14 amino acids. The germline V and J ends were trimmed by 4 bases and 2 bases, with 8 bases remaining between them. The germline gives CDR1 MRHNA, CDR2 SNTAGT. The CDR3 protein is CASSVDSNTGELFF. CDR3 sequence (DNA): TGTGCCAGCAGTGTAGACAGTAACACCGGGGAGCTGTTTTTT.

The genes are TRBV9 and TRBJ2-3; D is perhaps TRBD2 (7 bases). The CDR3 runs 15 residues. Trimming shortened V by 3 bases and J by 4 bases, and 15 bases separated the two germline ends. In germline, CDR1 is SGDLS, CDR2 YYNGEE. The CDR3 loop is CASSGTRGGSDTQYF. For the CDR3, the DNA is TGTGCCAGCAGCGGGACTAGAGGGGGATCAGATACGCAGTATTTT.

The chain combines TRBV2 with TRBJ2-4; 9 positions agree with TRBD1. This CDR3 spans 15 amino acids. V lost 5 bases to trimming and J lost 15 bases; unmatched junction nucleotides: 17. The germline gives CDR1 SNHLY, CDR2 FYNNEI. The DNA of the CDR3 is TGTGCCAGCAGTCCTCAACGGACAGGGGTCGGGGTATGGTACTTC. Its translation: CASSPQRTGVGVWYF.

The chain recombines TRBV5-4 with TRBJ1-3; no definite D call. V was trimmed by 4 bases and J by 4 bases, leaving 9 bases between them. The CDR3 extends over 13 amino acids. The V gene's germline CDR1 is SGHNT and CDR2 YYREEE (reference sequence). CDR3 residues: CASSVREGNTIYF. The CDR3 nucleotides read TGTGCCAGCAGCGTGAGGGAGGGAAACACCATATATTTT. The full variable domain, in which reference TRBV5-4 and TRBJ1-3 provide the parts outside the CDR3, is ETGVTQSPTHLIKTRGQQVTLRCSSQSGHNTVSWYQQALGQGPQFIFQYYREEENGRGNFPPRFSGLQFPNYSSELNVNALELDDSALYLCASSVREGNTIYFGEGSWLTVV.

This chain uses TRBV29-1 with TRBJ2-3; 7 bases agree with TRBD2. The trim removed 5 bases at V and 2 bases at J, leaving 16 bases unmatched. This CDR3 is built from 17 residues. The germline gives CDR1 SQVTM, CDR2 ANQGSEA. This CDR3 reads CSVSLGGGTGPTDTQYF. The CDR3 nucleotides read TGCAGCGTTAGTCTGGGGGGAGGGACGGGTCCCACAGATACGCAGTATTTT.

The chain carries TRBV5-1 and TRBJ1-1, with unresolved D. The CDR3 has 14 residues. Trimming took 2 bases from V and 1 from J, leaving 9 bases between them. The germline CDR1 and CDR2 sequences are SGHRS and YFSETQ. Written as DNA, the CDR3 is TGCGCCAGCAGCTTTTACGGAGCGAACACTGAAGCTTTCTTT. Translated: CASSFYGANTEAFF.

This chain uses TRBV28 with TRBJ1-1; D may be TRBD1 (6 bases). The CDR3 totals 15 residues. V lost 2 bases and J lost 1, with 11 bases in between. Germline CDR1 and CDR2: MDHEN and SYDVKM. Written as DNA, the CDR3 is TGTGCCAGCAGTTTACAGGGCAGGGGGAACACTGAAGCTTTCTTT. Its protein product is CASSLQGRGNTEAFF.

The sample holds one count of this clone. The chain combines TRBV19 with TRBJ1-4; 7 bases fit TRBD1. Germline loops: CDR1 LNHDA, CDR2 SQIVND (reference sequence). The CDR3 length is 13 residues. The J segment lost 6 bases and the V segment lost 5 bases, leaving 3 bases of the junction unmatched. CDR3 region: CASSGQGDEKLFF. For the CDR3, the DNA is TGTGCCAGTAGTGGCCAGGGGGATGAAAAACTGTTTTTT.

J is TRBJ1-6 and V is TRBV9; no clear D. This CDR3 has 15 amino acids. Germline CDR1 SGDLS, CDR2 YYNGEE. Deletions cut 2 bases from V and 0 bases from J, with 6 bases between. CDR3 bases: TGTGCCAGCAGCGTGGGCAGCTCCTATAATTCACCCCTCCACTTT. Translating it yields CASSVGSSYNSPLHF.

The chain couples TRBV18 to TRBJ1-5; D is uncertain. This CDR3 is 14 amino acids long. The germline CDR1 and CDR2 sequences are KGHSH and LQKENI. Trimming took off 6 bases at V and 0 bases at J, with 9 bases between the two ends. The chain's CDR3 is CASSREISNQPQHF. The CDR3 DNA sequence: TGTGCCAGCTCGCGGGAGATTAGCAATCAGCCCCAGCATTTT.

This clone showed up just a few times. The rearrangement uses TRBV5-6 and TRBJ1-5; D possibly corresponds to TRBD1 (6 bases). This CDR3 region has 15 residues. CDR1 and CDR2 (germline): SGHDT, YYEEEE. The V and J ends lost 4 bases and 2 bases respectively, with 13 bases between them. CDR3 DNA sequence: TGTGCCAGCAGCCCGACAGGAGGAGGCAATCAGCCCCAGCATTTT. Its protein product is CASSPTGGGNQPQHF. Variable domain in full (rest from reference TRBV5-6 and TRBJ1-5): DAGVTQSPTHLIKTRGQQVTLRCSPKSGHDTVSWYQQALGQGPQFIFQYYEEEERQRGNFPDRFSGHQFPNYSSELNVNALLLGDSALYLCASSPTGGGNQPQHFGDGTRLSIL.

The chain joins TRBV3-1 (or the pseudogene TRBV3-2) to TRBJ2-2; TRBD1 might be the D (6 bases). V shed 4 bases and J shed 6 bases, with 12 bases lying between them. CDR1 LGHDT and CDR2 YNNKEL come from the germline V gene (reference sequence). This CDR3 has 14 residues. CDR3 nucleotides: TGTGCCAGCAGCCGGCAGGGGTGGGCCGGGGAGCTGTTTTTT. Encoded protein: CASSRQGWAGELFF.

The chain has TRBV5-1 and TRBJ1-2; 12 nucleotides match TRBD1. The V gene's germline CDR1 is SGHRS and CDR2 YFSETQ. This CDR3 has 14 residues. V was clipped by 6 bases and J by 8 bases; unmatched bases: 8. The CDR3 nucleotides read TGCGCCAGCACCCGGGACAGGGGGCGGGACGGCTACACCTTC. Translation: CASTRDRGRDGYTF.

The gene calls are TRBV19 and TRBJ2-3; no firm D call. The CDR3 totals 15 residues. CDR1 and CDR2 (germline): LNHDA, SQIVND (reference sequence). V was pared by 5 bases and J by 1 base, with 13 bases between. CDR3 DNA sequence: TGTGCCAGTAGTGATAGTCCCCAGGGCACAGATACGCAGTATTTT. It specifies CASSDSPQGTDTQYF.